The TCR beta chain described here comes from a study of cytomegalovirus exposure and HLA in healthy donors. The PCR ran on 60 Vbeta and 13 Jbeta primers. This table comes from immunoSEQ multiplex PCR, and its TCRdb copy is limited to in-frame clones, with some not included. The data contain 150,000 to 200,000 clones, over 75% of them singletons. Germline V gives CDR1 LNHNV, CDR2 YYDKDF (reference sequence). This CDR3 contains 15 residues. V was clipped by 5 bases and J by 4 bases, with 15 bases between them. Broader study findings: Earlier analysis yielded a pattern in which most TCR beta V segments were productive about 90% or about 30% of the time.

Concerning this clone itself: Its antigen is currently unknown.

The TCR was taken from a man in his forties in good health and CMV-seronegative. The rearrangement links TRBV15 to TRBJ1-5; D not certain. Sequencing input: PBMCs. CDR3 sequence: CATSPRGGPNQPQHF. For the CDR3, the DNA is TGTGCCACCAGCCCCCGTGGAGGTCCGAATCAGCCCCAGCATTTT. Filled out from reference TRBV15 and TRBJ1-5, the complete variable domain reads DAMVIQNPRYQVTQFGKPVTLSCSQTLNHNVMYWYQQKSSQAPKLLFHYYDKDFNNEADTPDNFQSRRPNTSFCFLDIRSPGLGDTAMYLCATSPRGGPNQPQHFGDGTRLSIL.